These 19 T cell receptor beta chains share one sample of origin, sequenced in a study of graft-versus-host responses after intestinal transplantation (dated by TCRdb to about 2021). These receptors have no known antigen. Receptor libraries were prepared by the immunoSEQ multiplex PCR assay. As stored in TCRdb, this immuneACCESS dataset retains in-frame rearrangements with V and J assigned. A fraction of the clones does not appear; measured against another copy, unresolved V genes explain less than half of the discrepancy, and the remainder lacks a known reason. A total of 70,000 to 95,000 clones appear in this sample, 85% to 90% of them only once. Jointly, the top ten make up 0.11% of the sample. The time point label on this specimen signifies: cells obtained before transplantation from donor or recipient. This sample comprised unstimulated CD4+ T cells sorted from spleen or lymph node cells, obtained before intestinal transplant. Source of these receptors: a human donor who received an intestinal transplant.

J is TRBJ2-5 and V is TRBV6-6; tentative D call: TRBD2 (6 bases). The CDR3 loop spans 15 amino acids. Trimming removed 2 bases from V and 5 bases from J, with 15 bases in between. CDR1 is MNHNY, CDR2 SVGAGI, per germline (reference sequence). CDR3 nucleotide sequence: TGTGCCAGCAGTTACCCCAAGCCGGCGGGGGAGACCCAGTACTTC. It yields the protein CASSYPKPAGETQYF.

The rearrangement uses TRBV20-1 and TRBJ2-7; D is unresolved. This CDR3 is 11 amino acids long. Looked up from germline, CDR1 is DFQATT and CDR2 is SNEGSKA (reference sequence). Between the trimmed V and J ends, which lost 1 base and 4 bases, there was a span of 5 bases. The CDR3 loop reads CSARVSYEQYF. CDR3 DNA: TGCAGTGCTAGAGTTTCATACGAGCAGTACTTC.

This clone appeared a few times. The V call is TRBV6-5, the J call TRBJ1-2; 8 bases fit TRBD1. V lost 4 bases and J lost 8; bases outside the gene matches: 6. Germline V gives CDR1 MNHEY, CDR2 SVGAGI. This CDR3 contains 13 residues. The CDR3 here is CASSFRTGRGYTF. The CDR3 nucleotides read TGTGCCAGCAGTTTCAGGACAGGGCGAGGCTACACCTTC.

The chain uses TRBV7-5 and TRBJ1-5. TRBV7-5 constitutes a pseudogene. The length of the CDR3 is 16 residues. For the CDR3, the DNA is TGTGCCAGAAGCTTTCTCGGTCGTATTGCGCCTCAGCCCCAGCATTTT. Its translation: CARSFLGRIAPQPQHF.

This clone was seen only once. This chain uses TRBV18 with TRBJ2-2, with D possibly TRBD1 on 5 matching bases. The CDR3 has 13 amino acids. V lost 6 bases and J 6 bases, leaving 11 bases between the germline ends. Germline V gene sequence: CDR1 KGHSH, CDR2 LQKENI. The CDR3 coding sequence is TGTGCCAGCTCCCAGGGTCGGGCCGGGGAGCTGTTTTTT. This gives the protein CASSQGRAGELFF.

This clone was seen only once. This rearrangement joins TRBV7-3 to TRBJ2-7, with D uncertain. V was cut by 6 bases and J by 7 bases, with 16 bases left in between. CDR3 length: 13 residues. The germline V gene encodes CDR1 SGHTA and CDR2 FQGTGA. The DNA for the CDR3 is TGTGCCAGCAGTTATACTGGAGCTTTAGAGCAGTACTTC. Translation gives CASSYTGALEQYF.

This clone was recorded only once. The chain carries TRBV11-3 and TRBJ2-1; 15 nucleotides match TRBD2. CDR1 and CDR2 (germline): SGHNT, YENEEA. This CDR3 contains 18 residues. After removal of 5 bases from V and 7 bases from J, the junction contained 12 bases not matched to a gene. This CDR3 reads CASSKPRTSGGAGNEQFF. DNA for the CDR3: TGTGCCAGCAGCAAACCCCGGACTAGCGGGGGGGCAGGGAATGAGCAGTTCTTC.

The chain carries TRBV14 and TRBJ1-4; D uncertain. CDR3 length equals 14 residues. Germline loops: CDR1 SGHDN, CDR2 FVKESK. V gave up 4 bases and J gave up 3 bases, with 9 bases separating them. CDR3 in amino acids: CASSPQLPNEKLFF. The CDR3 region has the DNA TGTGCCAGCAGCCCACAGCTTCCTAATGAAAAACTGTTTTTT.

This chain connects TRBV6-6 to TRBJ1-4, with D possibly matching TRBD1 (6 bases). The CDR3 has 13 residues. Looked up from germline, CDR1 is MNHNY and CDR2 is SVGAGI (reference sequence). The V end was cut by 8 bases, the J end by 5 bases, with 12 bases between. As DNA, the CDR3 is TGTGCCAGCGAATATCAGGGGAATGAAAAACTGTTTTTT. This sequence encodes CASEYQGNEKLFF.

This sequence joins TRBV5-1 and TRBJ1-1; no definite D call. Germline V gene data show CDR1 as SGHRS and CDR2 as YFSETQ. The CDR3 is 13 residues long. V lost 4 bases and J 0 bases, leaving 7 bases between the germline ends. Written as DNA, the CDR3 is TGCGCCAGCAGCCCGGAGTTGAACACTGAAGCTTTCTTT. Residues: CASSPELNTEAFF.

The chain employs TRBV27 and TRBJ1-3, with 7 positions matching TRBD1. The junction had 8 bases not matched to a gene; V was cut back by 2 bases and J by 7 bases. The V gene's germline CDR1 is MNHEY and CDR2 SMNVEV (reference sequence). This CDR3 has 15 amino acids. CDR3 sequence: CASSLGAGGGNTIYF. The DNA for the CDR3 is TGTGCCAGCAGTTTAGGGGCAGGGGGAGGCAACACCATATATTTT.

V usage is TRBV21-1 and J usage is TRBJ1-5. TRBV21-1 is a documented pseudogene. The CDR3 sequence is 19 residues long. The CDR3 DNA sequence: TGTGCCAGCAGCAATAGGATGAGGTATCCCCCCATCCCCCATCAGCCCCAGCATTTT. Protein: CASSNRMRYPPIPHQPQHF.

This clone was observed a few times. The CDR3, as DNA: TGTGCCAGCAGTGCGACTAGCGGGGTGTTCTACAATGAGCAGTTCTTC. It encodes CASSATSGVFYNEQFF. The genes are TRBV6-1 and TRBJ2-1, with 11 nucleotides matching TRBD2. This CDR3 spans 16 amino acids. From germline, CDR1 is MNHNS and CDR2 SASEGT. V shed 4 bases and J 3 bases; nucleotides not matched to a gene: 5.

The V gene is TRBV6-1, the J gene TRBJ1-3; D perhaps matches TRBD1 (5 bases). Germline CDR1 and CDR2: MNHNS and SASEGT. This CDR3 has 14 amino acids. The V end was cut by 1 base, the J end by 7 bases, with 11 bases between. The CDR3 DNA is TGTGCCAGCAGTGAAGTGGCAGGGTGGAACACCATATATTTT. It encodes CASSEVAGWNTIYF.

The chain recombines TRBV19 with TRBJ1-6; maybe TRBD1 (6 bases). In germline, CDR1 is LNHDA, CDR2 SQIVND (reference sequence). Trimming pared 7 bases from V and 7 bases from J, leaving 17 bases between. This CDR3 is built from 15 residues. This CDR3 is CASTYETGTNSPLHF. In DNA form, the CDR3 reads TGTGCCAGTACTTACGAAACAGGGACCAATTCACCCCTCCACTTT.

This chain links TRBV11-2 with TRBJ2-3; D call uncertain. This CDR3 comprises 13 residues. Germline CDR1 is SGHAT and CDR2 is FQNNGV. Trimming took off 1 base at V and 6 bases at J, with 8 bases between the two ends. The DNA of the CDR3 is TGTGCCAGCAGCTTAGCTCTGCGGGATACGCAGTATTTT. It encodes CASSLALRDTQYF. The full variable domain, in which reference TRBV11-2 and TRBJ2-3 provide the parts outside the CDR3, is EAGVAQSPRYKIIEKRQSVAFWCNPISGHATLYWYQQILGQGPKLLIQFQNNGVVDDSQLPKDRFSAERLKGVDSTLKIQPAKLEDSAVYLCASSLALRDTQYFGPGTRLTVL.

CDR3 nucleotides: TGTGCCAGCAGCCCTCAGCGGGGGAACACCGGGGAGCTGTTTTTT. It specifies CASSPQRGNTGELFF. This rearrangement joins TRBV7-3 to TRBJ2-2; TRBD2 agrees at 7 bases. Losses at the gene ends were 5 bases for V and 1 base for J; bases not matched to a gene: 4. Per the germline V gene, CDR1 is SGHTA and CDR2 is FQGTGA. The CDR3 runs 15 residues.

The chain carries TRBV6-1 and TRBJ2-1; D is perhaps TRBD2 (5 bases). CDR1 and CDR2 from the germline V gene are MNHNS and SASEGT. The CDR3 length is 15 residues. Trimming stripped 1 base from V and 9 bases from J, with 16 bases between. This CDR3 is CASSEDGGGSVEQFF. In nucleotides, the CDR3 is TGTGCCAGCAGTGAAGACGGAGGTGGGTCGGTTGAGCAGTTCTTC.

V usage is TRBV19 and J usage is TRBJ2-1; 9 nucleotides agree with TRBD1. The junction had 5 bases not matched to a gene; V was cut back by 6 bases and J by 11 bases. Per the germline V gene, CDR1 is LNHDA and CDR2 is SQIVND (reference sequence). This CDR3 comprises 12 residues. The CDR3 spells CASRGDRDKQFF. The CDR3 DNA reads TGTGCCAGTAGGGGGGACAGGGATAAGCAGTTCTTC.